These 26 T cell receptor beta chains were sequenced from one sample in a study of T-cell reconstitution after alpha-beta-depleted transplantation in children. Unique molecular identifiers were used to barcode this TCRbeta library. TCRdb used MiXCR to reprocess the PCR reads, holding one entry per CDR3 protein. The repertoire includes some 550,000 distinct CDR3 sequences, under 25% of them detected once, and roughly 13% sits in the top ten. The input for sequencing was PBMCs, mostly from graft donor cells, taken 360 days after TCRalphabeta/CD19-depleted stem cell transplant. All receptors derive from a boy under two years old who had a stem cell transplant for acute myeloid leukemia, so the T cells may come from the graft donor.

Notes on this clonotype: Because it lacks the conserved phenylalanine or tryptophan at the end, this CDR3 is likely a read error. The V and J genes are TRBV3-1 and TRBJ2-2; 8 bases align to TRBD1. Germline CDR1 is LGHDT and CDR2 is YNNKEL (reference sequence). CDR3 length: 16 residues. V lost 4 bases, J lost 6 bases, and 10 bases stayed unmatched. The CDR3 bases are TGTGCCAGCAGCCGTTTCGAGGACAGGGCGGCCGGGGAGCTGTTTTTA. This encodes CASSRFEDRAAGELFL.

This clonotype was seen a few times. This chain's CDR3 is CSARDTANTEAFF. DNA for the CDR3: TGCAGTGCTAGAGATACAGCCAACACTGAAGCTTTCTTT. This chain joins TRBV20-1 and TRBJ1-1; D gene ambiguous. CDR1 is DFQATT and CDR2 is SNEGSKA in the germline V gene (reference sequence). The V end lost 0 bases, the J end lost 2 bases, and 7 bases lay between the germline ends. This CDR3 region has 13 residues.

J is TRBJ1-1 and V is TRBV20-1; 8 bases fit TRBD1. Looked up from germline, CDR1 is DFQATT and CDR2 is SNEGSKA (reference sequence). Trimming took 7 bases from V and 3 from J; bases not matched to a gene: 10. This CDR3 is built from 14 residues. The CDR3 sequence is CSVNLRGRDTEAFF. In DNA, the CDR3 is TGCAGTGTTAATCTCAGGGGGCGAGACACTGAAGCTTTCTTT.

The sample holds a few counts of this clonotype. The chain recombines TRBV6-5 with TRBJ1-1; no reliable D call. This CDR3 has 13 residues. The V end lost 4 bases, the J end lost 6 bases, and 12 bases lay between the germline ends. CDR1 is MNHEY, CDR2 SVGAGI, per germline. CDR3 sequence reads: CASSFRQDPEAFF. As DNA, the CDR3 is TGTGCCAGCAGTTTCCGGCAGGACCCTGAAGCTTTCTTT.

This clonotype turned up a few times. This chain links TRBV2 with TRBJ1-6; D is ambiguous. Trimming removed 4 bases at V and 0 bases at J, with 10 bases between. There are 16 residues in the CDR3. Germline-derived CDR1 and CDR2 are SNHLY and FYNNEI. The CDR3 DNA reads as TGTGCCAGCAGTGGTGGCCAGAGCTCCTATAATTCACCCCTCCACTTT. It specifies CASSGGQSSYNSPLHF.

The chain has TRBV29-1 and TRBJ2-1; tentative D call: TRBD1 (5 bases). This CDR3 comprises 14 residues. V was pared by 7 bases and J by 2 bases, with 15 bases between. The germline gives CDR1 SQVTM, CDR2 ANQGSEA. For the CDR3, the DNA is TGCAGCGCCTTCCAGGGTTTCACCTACAATGAGCAGTTCTTC. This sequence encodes CSAFQGFTYNEQFF.

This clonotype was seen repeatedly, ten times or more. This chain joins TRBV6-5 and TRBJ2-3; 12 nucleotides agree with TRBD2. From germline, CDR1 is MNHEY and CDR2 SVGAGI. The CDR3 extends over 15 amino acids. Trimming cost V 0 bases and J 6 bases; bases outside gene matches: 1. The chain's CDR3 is CASSYSGTSGDTQYF. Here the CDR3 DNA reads TGTGCCAGCAGTTACTCAGGGACTAGCGGGGATACGCAGTATTTT.

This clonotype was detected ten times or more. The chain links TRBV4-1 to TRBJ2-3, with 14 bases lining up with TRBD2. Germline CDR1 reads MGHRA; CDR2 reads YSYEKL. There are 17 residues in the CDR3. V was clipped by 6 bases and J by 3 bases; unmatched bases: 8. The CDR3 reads CASSRTSGGRQTDTQYF. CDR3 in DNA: TGCGCCAGCAGTCGGACTAGCGGGGGGAGACAGACAGATACGCAGTATTTT.

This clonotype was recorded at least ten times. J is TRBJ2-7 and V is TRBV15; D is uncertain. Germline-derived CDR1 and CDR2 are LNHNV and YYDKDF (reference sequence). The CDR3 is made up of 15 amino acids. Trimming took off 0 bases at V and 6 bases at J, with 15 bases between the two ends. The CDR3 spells CATSREVAGPAEQYF. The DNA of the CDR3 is TGTGCCACCAGCAGAGAAGTCGCCGGACCCGCCGAGCAGTACTTC.

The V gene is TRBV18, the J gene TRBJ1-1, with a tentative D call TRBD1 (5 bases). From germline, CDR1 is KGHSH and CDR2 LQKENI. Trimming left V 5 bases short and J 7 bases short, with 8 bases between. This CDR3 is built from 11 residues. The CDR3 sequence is CASSMGHEAFF. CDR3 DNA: TGTGCCAGCTCAATGGGGCATGAAGCTTTCTTT.

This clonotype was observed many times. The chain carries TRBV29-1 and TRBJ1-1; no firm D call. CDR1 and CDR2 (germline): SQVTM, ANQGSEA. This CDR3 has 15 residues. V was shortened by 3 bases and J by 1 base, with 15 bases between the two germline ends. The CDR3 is CSVDLIGVRNTEAFF. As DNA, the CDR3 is TGCAGCGTTGATCTTATCGGGGTTAGGAACACTGAAGCTTTCTTT. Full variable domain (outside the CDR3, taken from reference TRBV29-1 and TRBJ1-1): SAVISQKPSRDICQRGTSLTIQCQVDSQVTMMFWYRQQPGQSLTLIATANQGSEATYESGFVIDKFPISRPNLTFSTLTVSNMSPEDSSIYLCSVDLIGVRNTEAFFGQGTRLTVV.

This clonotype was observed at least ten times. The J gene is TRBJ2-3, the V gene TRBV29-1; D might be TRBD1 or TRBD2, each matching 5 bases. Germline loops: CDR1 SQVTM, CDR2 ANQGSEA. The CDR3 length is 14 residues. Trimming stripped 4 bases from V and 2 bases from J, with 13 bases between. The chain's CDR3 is CSVVVRGPTDTQYF. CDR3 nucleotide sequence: TGCAGCGTTGTAGTGAGGGGTCCCACAGATACGCAGTATTTT.

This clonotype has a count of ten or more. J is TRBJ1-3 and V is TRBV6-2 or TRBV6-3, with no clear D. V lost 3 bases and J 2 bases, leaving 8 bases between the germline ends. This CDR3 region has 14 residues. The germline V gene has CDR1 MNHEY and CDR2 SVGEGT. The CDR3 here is CASSYETTGNTIYF. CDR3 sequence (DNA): TGTGCCAGCAGTTATGAGACGACTGGAAACACCATATATTTT.

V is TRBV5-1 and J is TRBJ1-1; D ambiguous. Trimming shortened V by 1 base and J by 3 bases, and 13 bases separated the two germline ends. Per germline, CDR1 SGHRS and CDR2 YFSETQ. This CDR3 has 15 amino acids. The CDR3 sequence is CASSLMRVGDTEAFF. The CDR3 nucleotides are TGCGCCAGCAGCTTGATGAGGGTGGGAGACACTGAAGCTTTCTTT.

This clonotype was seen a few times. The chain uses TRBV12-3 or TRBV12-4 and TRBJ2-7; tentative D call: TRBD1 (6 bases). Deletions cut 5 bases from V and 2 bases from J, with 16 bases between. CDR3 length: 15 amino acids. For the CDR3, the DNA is TGTGCCAGCAGTAAGGGACAAGGGGCCCCCTACGAGCAGTACTTC. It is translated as CASSKGQGAPYEQYF.

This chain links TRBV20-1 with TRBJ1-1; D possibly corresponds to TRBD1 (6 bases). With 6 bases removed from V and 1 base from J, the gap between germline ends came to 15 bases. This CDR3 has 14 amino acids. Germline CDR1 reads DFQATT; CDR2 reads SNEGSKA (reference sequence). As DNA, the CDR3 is TGCAGTGCGTGCCCGACAGGTAGGAACACTGAAGCTTTCTTT. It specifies CSACPTGRNTEAFF.

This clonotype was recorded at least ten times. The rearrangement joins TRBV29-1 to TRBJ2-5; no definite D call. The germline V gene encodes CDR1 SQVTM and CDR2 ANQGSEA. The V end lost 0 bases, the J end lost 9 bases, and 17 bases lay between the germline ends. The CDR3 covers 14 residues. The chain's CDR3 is CSVEENLGPPAQYF. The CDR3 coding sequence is TGCAGCGTTGAAGAAAACTTGGGCCCCCCGGCCCAGTACTTC.

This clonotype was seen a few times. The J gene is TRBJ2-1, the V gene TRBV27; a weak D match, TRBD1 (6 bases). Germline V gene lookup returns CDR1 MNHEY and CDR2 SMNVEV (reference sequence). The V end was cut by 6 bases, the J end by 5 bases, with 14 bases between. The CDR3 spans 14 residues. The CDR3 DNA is TGTGCCAGCAGCCGAATGACAGGACACAATGAGCAGTTCTTC. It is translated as CASSRMTGHNEQFF.

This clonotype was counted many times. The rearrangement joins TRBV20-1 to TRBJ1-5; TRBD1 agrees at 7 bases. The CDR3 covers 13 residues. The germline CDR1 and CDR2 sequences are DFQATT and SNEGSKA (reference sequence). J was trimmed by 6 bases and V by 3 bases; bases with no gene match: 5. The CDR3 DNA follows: TGCAGTGCTAGGGGACAGTCACGTCAGCCCCAGCATTTT. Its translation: CSARGQSRQPQHF.

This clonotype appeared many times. The CDR3 loop reads CAISESLPRGTGTEAFF. DNA for the CDR3: TGTGCCATCAGTGAGTCCCTACCCCGGGGGACGGGCACTGAAGCTTTCTTT. This chain links TRBV10-3 with TRBJ1-1; a weak D match, TRBD1 (5 bases). V was clipped by 0 bases and J by 4 bases, with 18 bases between them. From germline, CDR1 is ENHRY and CDR2 SYGVKD. CDR3 length: 17 amino acids.

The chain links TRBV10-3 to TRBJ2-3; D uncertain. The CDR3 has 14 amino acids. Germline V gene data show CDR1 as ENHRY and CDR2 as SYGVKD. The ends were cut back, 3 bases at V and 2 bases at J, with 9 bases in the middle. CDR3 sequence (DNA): TGTGCCATCAGTGAAGGGTTCTACACAGATACGCAGTATTTT. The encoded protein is CAISEGFYTDTQYF.

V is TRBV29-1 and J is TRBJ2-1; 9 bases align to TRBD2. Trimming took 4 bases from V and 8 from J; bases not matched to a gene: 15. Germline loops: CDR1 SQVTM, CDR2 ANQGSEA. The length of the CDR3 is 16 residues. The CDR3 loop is CSVVRRGGYLRDEQFF. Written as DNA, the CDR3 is TGCAGCGTTGTCCGGCGGGGGGGTTATTTGAGGGATGAGCAGTTCTTC.

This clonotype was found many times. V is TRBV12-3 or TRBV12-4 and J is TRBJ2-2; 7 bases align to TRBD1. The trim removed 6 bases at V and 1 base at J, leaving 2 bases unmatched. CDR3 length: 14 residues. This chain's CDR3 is CASRTGLNTGELFF. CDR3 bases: TGTGCCAGCAGGACAGGGCTGAACACCGGGGAGCTGTTTTTT.

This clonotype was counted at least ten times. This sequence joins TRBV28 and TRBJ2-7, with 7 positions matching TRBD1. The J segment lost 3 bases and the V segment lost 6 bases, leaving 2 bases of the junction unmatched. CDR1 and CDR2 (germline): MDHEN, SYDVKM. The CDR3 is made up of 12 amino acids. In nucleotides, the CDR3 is TGTGCCAGCAGCCGGGACAGCTACGAGCAGTACGTC. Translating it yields CASSRDSYEQYV.

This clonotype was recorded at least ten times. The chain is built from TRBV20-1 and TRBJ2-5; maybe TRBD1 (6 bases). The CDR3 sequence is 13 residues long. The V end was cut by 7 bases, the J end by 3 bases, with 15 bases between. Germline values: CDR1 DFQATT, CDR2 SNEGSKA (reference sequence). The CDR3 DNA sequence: TGCAGTGTTACGGGGCAGGGGAAAGAGACCCAGTACTTC. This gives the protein CSVTGQGKETQYF.

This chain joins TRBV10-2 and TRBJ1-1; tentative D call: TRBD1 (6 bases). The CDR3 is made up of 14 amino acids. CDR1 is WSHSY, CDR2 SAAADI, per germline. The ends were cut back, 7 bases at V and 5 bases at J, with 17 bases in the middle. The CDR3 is CASTGNREGTEAFF. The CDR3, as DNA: TGCGCCAGCACCGGTAACAGGGAAGGAACTGAAGCTTTCTTT.